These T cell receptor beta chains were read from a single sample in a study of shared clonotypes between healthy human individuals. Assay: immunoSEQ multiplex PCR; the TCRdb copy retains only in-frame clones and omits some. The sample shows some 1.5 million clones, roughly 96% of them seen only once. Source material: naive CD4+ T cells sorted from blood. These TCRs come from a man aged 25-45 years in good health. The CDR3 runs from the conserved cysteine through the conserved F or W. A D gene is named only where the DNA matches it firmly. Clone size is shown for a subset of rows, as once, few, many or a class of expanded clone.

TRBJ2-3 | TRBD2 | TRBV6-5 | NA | TGTGCCAGCAGTTATTCCCGACTAGCTCCTCTCGGTACGCAGTATTTT | CASSYSRLAPLGTQYF
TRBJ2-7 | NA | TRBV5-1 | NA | TGCGCCAGCAGCTTGGCCTCGGGGGACGAGCAGTACTTC | CASSLASGDEQYF
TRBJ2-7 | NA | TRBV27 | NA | TGTGCCACCCCGGCTGGGGACTCCTACGAGCAGTACTTC | CATPAGDSYEQYF
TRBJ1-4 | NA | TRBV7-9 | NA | TGTGCCAGCAGTTGGACGGCAACTAATGAAAAACTGTTTTTT | CASSWTATNEKLFF
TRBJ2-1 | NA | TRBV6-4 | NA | TGTGCCAGCAGTGGAGCCCGGCTCAATGAGCAGTTCTTC | CASSGARLNEQFF
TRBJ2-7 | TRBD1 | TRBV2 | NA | TGTGCCAGCAGGGAGCCCGGGACAGGCTTCGAGCAGTACTTC | CASREPGTGFEQYF
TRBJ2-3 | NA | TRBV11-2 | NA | TGTGCCAGCAGCTTAGTGGGAAGGGCAGATACGCAGTATTTT | CASSLVGRADTQYF
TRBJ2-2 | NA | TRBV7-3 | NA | TGTGCCAGCAGCGGGGACTCAGTCACCGGGGAGCTGTTTTTT | CASSGDSVTGELFF
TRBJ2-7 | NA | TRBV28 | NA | TGTGCCAGCAGTTTCGGGGACACCTCCTACGAGCAGTACTTC | CASSFGDTSYEQYF
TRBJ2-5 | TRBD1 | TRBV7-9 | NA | TGTGCCAGCAGCCGGCGTGGGACAGCCCAAGAGGCCCAGTACTTC | CASSRRGTAQEAQYF
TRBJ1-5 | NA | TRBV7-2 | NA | TGTGCCAGCAGCTTAGCGGGGCTTTATAGCAATCAGCCCCAGCATTTT | CASSLAGLYSNQPQHF
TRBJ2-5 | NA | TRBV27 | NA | TGTGCCAGCAGTTTAAGGATGGAGGGGGAGACCCAGTACTTC | CASSLRMEGETQYF
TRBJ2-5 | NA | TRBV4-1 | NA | TGCGCCAGCAGCCAACCCCCCGAGGGGGACTGGGAAGAGACCCAGTACTTC | CASSQPPEGDWEETQYF
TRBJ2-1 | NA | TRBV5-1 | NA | TGCGCCAGCAGCTTGGGAGGGAACTCCTACAATGAGCAGTTCTTC | CASSLGGNSYNEQFF
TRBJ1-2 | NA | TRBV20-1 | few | TGCAGTGAAGGGACCTCAGGGGGCTACACCTTC | CSEGTSGGYTF
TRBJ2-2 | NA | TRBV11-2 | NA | TGTGCCAGCAGCCAACTCTCCAGGGGGAGGGGGGAGCTGTTTTTT | CASSQLSRGRGELFF
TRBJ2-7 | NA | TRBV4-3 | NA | TGCGCCAGCAGCCAAGATGGAAGGAACGAGCAGTACTTC | CASSQDGRNEQYF
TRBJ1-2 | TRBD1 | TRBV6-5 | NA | TGTGCCAGCACGGCAGGGGGAGTGGACTATGGCTACACCTTC | CASTAGGVDYGYTF
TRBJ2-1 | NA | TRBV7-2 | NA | TGTGCCAGCAGCCCGACGGCGGCTTGGAATGAGCAGTTCTTC | CASSPTAAWNEQFF
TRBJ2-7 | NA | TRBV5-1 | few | TGCGCCAACAGCCGAGCGTCCCGGGACGGGAGCTCCTACGAGCAGTACTTC | CANSRASRDGSSYEQYF
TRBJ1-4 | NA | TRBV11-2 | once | TGTGCCAGCAGCTTAGACCTGGCTGTTGGAAAACTGTTTTTT | CASSLDLAVGKLFF
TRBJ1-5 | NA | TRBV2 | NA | TGTGCCAGCAGTGTTTCGCTGGCAGCCAATCAGCCCCAGCATTTT | CASSVSLAANQPQHF
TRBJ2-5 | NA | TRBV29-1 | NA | TGCAGCGCTAAGACGGAGACCCAGTACTTC | CSAKTETQYF
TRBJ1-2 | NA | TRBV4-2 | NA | TGTGCCAGCAGCCAAGAAAATGGCTACACCTTC | CASSQENGYTF
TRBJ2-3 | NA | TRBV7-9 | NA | TGTGCCAGCAGCCTCCCCGGGGATACGCAGTATTTT | CASSLPGDTQYF
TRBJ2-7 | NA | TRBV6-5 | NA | TGTGCCACAGGGGCAGGGGTGGGGGAGCAGTACTTC | CATGAGVGEQYF
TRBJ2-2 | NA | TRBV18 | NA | TGTGCCAGCTCACAGAACTCTGGGGGACCCACCGGGGAGCTGTTTTTT | CASSQNSGGPTGELFF